The 9 T cell receptor beta chains below come from one sample, sequenced in a study of cytomegalovirus exposure and HLA in healthy donors. The PCR had 60 Vbeta and 13 Jbeta primers. Generated by immunoSEQ multiplex PCR, the TCRdb table keeps only in-frame clones and is missing some. The sample has 150,000 to 200,000 clones; 76% are singletons. Sequenced sample: PBMCs. The source is a man aged 18 to 29 in good health and CMV-seronegative.

The chain joins TRBV5-6 to TRBJ2-5; the D gene is possibly TRBD2 (5 bases). V was cut by 1 base and J by 3 bases, with 10 bases left in between. Germline CDR1 and CDR2: SGHDT and YYEEEE. The CDR3 has 14 residues. The CDR3 coding sequence is TGTGCCAGCAGCTTGCGGACCGGGGAAGAGACCCAGTACTTC. As protein: CASSLRTGEETQYF.

CDR3 bases: TGTGCCAGCAGCCCCGCTCGGTCTAGCGGGAGGGACTACGAGCAGTACTTC. As protein: CASSPARSSGRDYEQYF. The rearrangement links TRBV5-4 to TRBJ2-7; 12 positions agree with TRBD2. The CDR3 length is 17 residues. Germline CDR1 and CDR2: SGHNT and YYREEE (reference sequence). The trim removed 4 bases at V and 3 bases at J, leaving 11 bases unmatched.

This clone was counted only a few times. The CDR3 DNA follows: TGCGCCAGCAGCCCCACAGGGTATGGCTACACCTTC. This encodes CASSPTGYGYTF. The chain carries TRBV5-1 and TRBJ1-2, with TRBD1 as a possible D gene (6 bases). The CDR3 runs to 12 residues. Per germline, CDR1 SGHRS and CDR2 YFSETQ. Between the trimmed V and J ends, which lost 4 bases and 5 bases, there was a span of 9 bases. Supplemented by reference TRBV5-1 and TRBJ1-2, the full variable domain reads KAGVTQTPRYLIKTRGQQVTLSCSPISGHRSVSWYQQTPGQGLQFLFEYFSETQRNKGNFPGRFSGRQFSNSRSEMNVSTLELGDSALYLCASSPTGYGYTFGSGTRLTVV.

This chain links TRBV19 with TRBJ2-4, with D possibly matching TRBD2 (7 bases). CDR3 length: 13 residues. CDR1 and CDR2 from the germline V gene are LNHDA and SQIVND (reference sequence). Between the trimmed V and J ends, which lost 7 bases and 9 bases, there was a span of 16 bases. CDR3 residues: CASTLGGAGIQYF. In DNA form, the CDR3 reads TGTGCCAGTACCCTGGGGGGGGCGGGCATTCAGTACTTC.

The chain recombines TRBV11-2 with TRBJ2-5; TRBD2 matches 7 bases. Per germline, CDR1 SGHAT and CDR2 FQNNGV. With 4 bases clipped from V and 1 base from J, the junction kept 3 bases outside the gene matches. This CDR3 spans 14 amino acids. CDR3 coding DNA: TGTGCCAGCAGCTCGCGGGGGATCCAAGAGACCCAGTACTTC. It translates to CASSSRGIQETQYF.

The chain couples TRBV10-1 to TRBJ1-5, with D possibly matching TRBD1 (6 bases). The CDR3 is 17 residues long. Germline loops: CDR1 WNHNN, CDR2 SYGVQD (reference sequence). The germline V and J ends were trimmed by 0 bases and 0 bases, with 12 bases remaining between them. The CDR3 DNA follows: TGCGCCAGCAGTGAGTCGAAGGGGGACGTTAGCAATCAGCCCCAGCATTTT. Encoded protein: CASSESKGDVSNQPQHF.

V gene TRBV27 combines with J gene TRBJ2-1; weak D call: TRBD1 (5 bases). The germline V and J ends were trimmed by 5 bases and 0 bases, with 5 bases remaining between them. Germline loops: CDR1 MNHEY, CDR2 SMNVEV (reference sequence). The CDR3 totals 13 residues. CDR3 sequence: CASSGASYNEQFF. CDR3 DNA: TGTGCCAGCAGTGGGGCCTCCTACAATGAGCAGTTCTTC.

V and J are TRBV7-2 and TRBJ1-1; TRBD1 agrees at 7 bases. This CDR3 has 14 amino acids. The junction had 5 bases not matched to a gene; V was cut back by 5 bases and J by 2 bases. The germline gives CDR1 SGHTA, CDR2 FQGNSA. The CDR3 coding sequence is TGTGCCAGCAGCCCGGGACAGCTTAACACTGAAGCTTTCTTT. It encodes CASSPGQLNTEAFF. Complete variable domain (other parts from reference TRBV7-2 and TRBJ1-1): GAGVSQSPSNKVTEKGKDVELRCDPISGHTALYWYRQSLGQGLEFLIYFQGNSAPDKSGLPSDRFSAERTGGSVSTLTIQRTQQEDSAVYLCASSPGQLNTEAFFGQGTRLTVV.

In this sample, this clone turned up a few times. This chain uses TRBV28 with TRBJ2-7; 7 nucleotides align to TRBD1. Looked up from germline, CDR1 is MDHEN and CDR2 is SYDVKM. This CDR3 has 16 residues. With V trimmed by 1 base and J by 6 bases, 12 bases remained unmatched. CDR3 nucleotide sequence: TGTGCCAGCAGTTTATCCCGGGCAGGGGGTTATTCCGAGCAGTACTTC. Translation: CASSLSRAGGYSEQYF.